Below, 4 T cell receptor beta chains from the same sample are listed, as sequenced in a study of vaccination and CD4 T cells after COVID-19. The antigens of these receptors remain unknown. Researchers used the Oncomine TCR Beta short-read assay to sequence DNA from cultured CD4+ T cells. Using its own MiXCR run on the PCR reads, TCRdb lists one record per CDR3 protein. Of 9,000 to 15,000 distinct CDR3 sequences listed, around three fifths are singletons. The treatment here: approximately 10-day PBMC culture with coronavirus spike peptide pools or control peptides (ViraFEST assay). Source material: CD4+ T cells from blood, cultured in vitro. These TCRs come from a human donor who had recovered from COVID-19.

This clonotype was found a few times. V and J are TRBV20-1 and TRBJ2-3, with 7 bases fitting TRBD2. V lost 5 bases to trimming and J lost 0 bases; unmatched junction nucleotides: 11. CDR1 is DFQATT and CDR2 is SNEGSKA in the germline V gene (reference sequence). The CDR3 length is 16 residues. The CDR3 sequence is CSAAPLLASSTDTQYF. CDR3 nucleotides: TGCAGTGCTGCACCCTTACTAGCGTCTAGCACAGATACGCAGTATTTT.

This clonotype was counted once. V is TRBV12-3 or TRBV12-4 and J is TRBJ1-1, with D uncertain. The CDR3 loop spans 12 amino acids. The V end lost 3 bases, the J end lost 8 bases, and 10 bases lay between the germline ends. The CDR3 spells CASSFFAVEAFF. CDR3 sequence (DNA): TGTGCCAGCAGTTTCTTTGCGGTAGAAGCTTTCTTT.

The genes are TRBV30 and TRBJ2-2; tentative D call: TRBD1 (7 bases). Germline loops: CDR1 GTSNPN, CDR2 SVGIG (reference sequence). This CDR3 is built from 13 residues. V was pared by 5 bases and J by 3 bases, with 10 bases between. CDR3 DNA: TGTGCCTGGGACAGGGAGGACACCGGGGAGCTGTTTTTT. It yields the protein CAWDREDTGELFF.

The chain joins TRBV7-9 to TRBJ2-1, with D maybe TRBD2 (6 bases). This CDR3 contains 14 residues. V lost 2 bases to trimming and J lost 10 bases, with 15 bases between them. Germline CDR1 and CDR2: SEHNR and FQNEAQ (reference sequence). This CDR3 is CASSLTGGFSEQFF. The CDR3 DNA is TGTGCCAGCAGCTTAACTGGGGGGTTTTCCGAGCAGTTCTTC.